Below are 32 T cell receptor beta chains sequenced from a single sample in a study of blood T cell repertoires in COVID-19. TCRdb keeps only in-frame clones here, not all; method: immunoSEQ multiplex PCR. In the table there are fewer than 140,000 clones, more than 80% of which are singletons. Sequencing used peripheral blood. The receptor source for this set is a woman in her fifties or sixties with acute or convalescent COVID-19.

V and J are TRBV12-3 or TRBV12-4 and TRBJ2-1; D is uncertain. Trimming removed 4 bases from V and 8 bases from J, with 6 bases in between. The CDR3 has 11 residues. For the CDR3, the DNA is TGTGCCAGCAGTTCCTCCTATGAGCAGTTCTTC. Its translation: CASSSSYEQFF.

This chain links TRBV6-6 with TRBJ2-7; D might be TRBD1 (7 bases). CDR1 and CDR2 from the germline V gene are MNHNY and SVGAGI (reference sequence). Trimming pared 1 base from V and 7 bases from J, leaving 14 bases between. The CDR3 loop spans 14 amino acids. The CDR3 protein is CASSYYRGGSEQYF. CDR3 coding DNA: TGTGCCAGCAGTTACTACAGGGGAGGCTCTGAGCAGTACTTC.

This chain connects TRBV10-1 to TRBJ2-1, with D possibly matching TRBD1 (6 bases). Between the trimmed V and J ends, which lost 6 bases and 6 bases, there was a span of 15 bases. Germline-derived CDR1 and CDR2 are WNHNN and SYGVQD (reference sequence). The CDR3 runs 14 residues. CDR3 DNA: TGCGCCAGCAGCTCGGGACAAGAGACCAATGAGCAGTTCTTC. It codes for CASSSGQETNEQFF.

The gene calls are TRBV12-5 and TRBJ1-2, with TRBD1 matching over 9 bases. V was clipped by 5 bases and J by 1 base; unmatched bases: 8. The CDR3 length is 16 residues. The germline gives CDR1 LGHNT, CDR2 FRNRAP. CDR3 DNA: TGTGCTAGTGGTATCTGGGACAGGGTGAGTAACTATGGCTACACCTTC. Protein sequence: CASGIWDRVSNYGYTF. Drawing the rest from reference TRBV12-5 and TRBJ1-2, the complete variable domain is DARVTQTPRHKVTEMGQEVTMRCQPILGHNTVFWYRQTMMQGLELLAYFRNRAPLDDSGMPKDRFSAEMPDATLATLKIQPSEPRDSAVYFCASGIWDRVSNYGYTFGSGTRLTVV.

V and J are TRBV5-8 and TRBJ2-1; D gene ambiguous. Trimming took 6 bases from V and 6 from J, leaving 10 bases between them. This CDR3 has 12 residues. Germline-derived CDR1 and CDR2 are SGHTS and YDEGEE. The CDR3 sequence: CASTPSPNEQFF. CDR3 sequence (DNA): TGTGCCAGCACCCCCTCTCCCAATGAGCAGTTCTTC.

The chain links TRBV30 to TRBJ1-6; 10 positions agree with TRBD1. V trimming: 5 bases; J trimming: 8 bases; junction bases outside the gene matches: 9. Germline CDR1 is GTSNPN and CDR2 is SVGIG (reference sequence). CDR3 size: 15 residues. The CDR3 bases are TGTGCCTGGGGGACAGGGGCCTCGAGGGATTCACCCCTCCACTTT. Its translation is CAWGTGASRDSPLHF. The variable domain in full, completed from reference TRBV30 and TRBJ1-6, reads SQTIHQWPATLVQPVGSPLSLECTVEGTSNPNLYWYRQAAGRGLQLLFYSVGIGQISSEVPQNLSASRPQDRQFILSSKKLLLSDSGFYLCAWGTGASRDSPLHFGNGTRLTVT.

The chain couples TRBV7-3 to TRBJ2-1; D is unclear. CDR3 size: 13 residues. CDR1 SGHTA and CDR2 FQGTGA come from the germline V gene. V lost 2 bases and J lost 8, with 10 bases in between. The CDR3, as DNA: TGTGCCAGCAGCTTAGTAGGAGTCGATGAGCAGTTCTTC. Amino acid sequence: CASSLVGVDEQFF. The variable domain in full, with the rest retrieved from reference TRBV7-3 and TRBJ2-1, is GAGVSQTPSNKVTEKGKYVELRCDPISGHTALYWYRQSLGQGPEFLIYFQGTGAADDSGLPNDRFFAVRPEGSVSTLKIQRTERGDSAVYLCASSLVGVDEQFFGPGTRLTVL.

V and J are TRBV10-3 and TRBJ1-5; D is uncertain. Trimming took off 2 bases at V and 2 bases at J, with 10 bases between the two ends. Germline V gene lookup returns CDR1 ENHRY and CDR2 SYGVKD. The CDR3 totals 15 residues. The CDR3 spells CAISEDQEGNQPQHF. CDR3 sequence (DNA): TGTGCCATCAGTGAGGATCAGGAGGGCAATCAGCCCCAGCATTTT.

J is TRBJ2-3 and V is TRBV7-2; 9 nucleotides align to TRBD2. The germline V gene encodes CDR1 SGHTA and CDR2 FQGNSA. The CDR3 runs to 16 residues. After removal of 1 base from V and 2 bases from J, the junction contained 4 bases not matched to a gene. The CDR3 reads CASSLGVAGATDTQYF. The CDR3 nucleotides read TGTGCCAGCAGCTTAGGGGTAGCGGGGGCCACAGATACGCAGTATTTT.

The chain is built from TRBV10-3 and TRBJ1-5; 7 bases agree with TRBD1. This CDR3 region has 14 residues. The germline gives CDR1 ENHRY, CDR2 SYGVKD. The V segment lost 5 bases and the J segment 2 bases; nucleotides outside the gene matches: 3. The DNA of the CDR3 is TGTGCCATCAGTCCTGACAGGGGCAATCAGCCCCAGCATTTT. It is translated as CAISPDRGNQPQHF.

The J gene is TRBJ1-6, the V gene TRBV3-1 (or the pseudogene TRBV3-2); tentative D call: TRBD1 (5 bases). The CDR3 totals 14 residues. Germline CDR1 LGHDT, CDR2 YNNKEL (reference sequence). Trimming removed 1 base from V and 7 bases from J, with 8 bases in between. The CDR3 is CASSQASGNSPLHF. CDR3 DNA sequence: TGTGCCAGCAGCCAAGCTTCAGGGAATTCACCCCTCCACTTT.

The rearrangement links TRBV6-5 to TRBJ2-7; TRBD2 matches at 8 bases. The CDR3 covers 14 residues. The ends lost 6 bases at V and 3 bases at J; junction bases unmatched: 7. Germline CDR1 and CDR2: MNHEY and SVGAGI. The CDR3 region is CASSLRRGVYEQYF. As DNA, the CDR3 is TGTGCCAGCAGCTTGCGGCGGGGGGTCTACGAGCAGTACTTC.

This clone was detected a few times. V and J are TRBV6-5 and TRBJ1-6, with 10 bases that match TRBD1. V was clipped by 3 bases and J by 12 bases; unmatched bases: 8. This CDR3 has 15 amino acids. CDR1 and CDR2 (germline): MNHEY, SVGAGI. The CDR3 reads CASSYGTGDIEPLHF. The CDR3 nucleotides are TGTGCCAGCAGTTATGGGACAGGGGATATCGAACCCCTCCACTTT.

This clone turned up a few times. The DNA for the CDR3 is TGCGCCAGCAGTGATCCCGACAGGGGACATAATTCACCCCTCCACTTT. This codes for CASSDPDRGHNSPLHF. The chain joins TRBV10-2 to TRBJ1-6, with 8 bases lining up with TRBD1. Germline V gives CDR1 WSHSY, CDR2 SAAADI. The CDR3 has 16 residues. Trimming took 3 bases from V and 5 from J; bases not matched to a gene: 6.

The DNA for the CDR3 is TGTGCCAGCAGCGACGGGGGTGGAAACACCATATATTTT. This encodes CASSDGGGNTIYF. V gene TRBV7-3 combines with J gene TRBJ1-3; perhaps TRBD1 as D (5 bases). Deletions cut 5 bases from V and 3 bases from J, with 8 bases between. Germline lookup yields CDR1 SGHTA and CDR2 FQGTGA. There are 13 residues in the CDR3.

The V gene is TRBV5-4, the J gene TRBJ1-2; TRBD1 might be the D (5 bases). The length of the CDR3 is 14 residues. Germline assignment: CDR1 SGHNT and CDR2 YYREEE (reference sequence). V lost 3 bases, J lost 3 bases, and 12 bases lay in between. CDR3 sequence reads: CASSWGRADYGYTF. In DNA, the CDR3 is TGTGCCAGCAGCTGGGGCAGGGCCGACTATGGCTACACCTTC. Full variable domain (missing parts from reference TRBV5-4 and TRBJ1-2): ETGVTQSPTHLIKTRGQQVTLRCSSQSGHNTVSWYQQALGQGPQFIFQYYREEENGRGNFPPRFSGLQFPNYSSELNVNALELDDSALYLCASSWGRADYGYTFGSGTRLTVV.

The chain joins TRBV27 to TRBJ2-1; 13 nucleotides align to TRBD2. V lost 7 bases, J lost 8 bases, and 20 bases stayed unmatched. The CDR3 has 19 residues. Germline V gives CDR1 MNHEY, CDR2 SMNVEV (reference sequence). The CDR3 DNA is TGTGCCAGCACTGCTAGGACCGGACTAGCGGGAGAAAGTAGGGATGAGCAGTTCTTC. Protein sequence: CASTARTGLAGESRDEQFF.

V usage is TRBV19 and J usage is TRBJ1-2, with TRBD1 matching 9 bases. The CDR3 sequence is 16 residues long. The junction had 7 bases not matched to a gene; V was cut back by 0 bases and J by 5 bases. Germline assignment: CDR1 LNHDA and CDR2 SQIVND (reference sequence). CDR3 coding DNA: TGTGCCAGTAGTATAGATTGGACAGGGGACCCTTATGGCTACACCTTC. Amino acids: CASSIDWTGDPYGYTF.

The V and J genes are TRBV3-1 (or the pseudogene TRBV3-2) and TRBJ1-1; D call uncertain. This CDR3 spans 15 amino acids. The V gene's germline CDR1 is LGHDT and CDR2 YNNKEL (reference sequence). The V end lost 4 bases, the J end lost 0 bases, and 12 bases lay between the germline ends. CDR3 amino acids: CASSPDTAMNTEAFF. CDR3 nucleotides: TGTGCCAGCAGCCCCGACACTGCCATGAACACTGAAGCTTTCTTT.

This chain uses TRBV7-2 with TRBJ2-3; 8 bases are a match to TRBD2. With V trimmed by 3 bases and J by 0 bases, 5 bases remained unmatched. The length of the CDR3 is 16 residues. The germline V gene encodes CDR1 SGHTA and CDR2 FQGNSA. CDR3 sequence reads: CASSFGASGSTDTQYF. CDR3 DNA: TGTGCCAGCAGCTTCGGGGCTAGCGGGAGCACAGATACGCAGTATTTT.

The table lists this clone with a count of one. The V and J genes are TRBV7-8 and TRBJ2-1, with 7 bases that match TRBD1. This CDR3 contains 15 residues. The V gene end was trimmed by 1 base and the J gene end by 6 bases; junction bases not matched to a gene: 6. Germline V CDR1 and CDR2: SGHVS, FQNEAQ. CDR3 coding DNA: TGTGCCAGCAGCTTAGTGAGACAGGGTATCAATGAGCAGTTCTTC. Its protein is CASSLVRQGINEQFF.

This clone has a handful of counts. CDR3: CASRSRTGGTYEQYF. In DNA, the CDR3 is TGTGCCAGCAGGTCAAGGACAGGGGGAACTTACGAGCAGTACTTC. The V gene is TRBV28, the J gene TRBJ2-7; 10 bases line up with TRBD1. CDR3 length: 15 amino acids. V lost 6 bases and J lost 4; bases outside the gene matches: 9. Germline CDR1 and CDR2: MDHEN and SYDVKM.

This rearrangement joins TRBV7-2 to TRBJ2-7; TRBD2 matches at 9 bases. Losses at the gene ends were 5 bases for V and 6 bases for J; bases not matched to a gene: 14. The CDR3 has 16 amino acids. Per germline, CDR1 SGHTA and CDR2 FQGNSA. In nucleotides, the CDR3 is TGTGCCAGCAGCCCCGGTGGTGGGGGACTAGCCCGCGAGCAGTACTTC. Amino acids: CASSPGGGGLAREQYF.

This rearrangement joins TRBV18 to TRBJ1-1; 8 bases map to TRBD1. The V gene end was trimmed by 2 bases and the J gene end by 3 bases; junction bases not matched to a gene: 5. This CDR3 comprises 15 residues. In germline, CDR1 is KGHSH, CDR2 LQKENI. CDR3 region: CASSPGQGRDTEAFF. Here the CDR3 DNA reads TGTGCCAGCTCACCAGGACAGGGTAGGGACACTGAAGCTTTCTTT.

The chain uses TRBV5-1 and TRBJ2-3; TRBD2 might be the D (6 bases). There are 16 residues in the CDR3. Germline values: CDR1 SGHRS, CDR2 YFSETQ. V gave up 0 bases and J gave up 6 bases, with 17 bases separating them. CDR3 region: CASSLESHGGMDTQYF. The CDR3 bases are TGCGCCAGCAGCTTGGAATCTCACGGGGGAATGGATACGCAGTATTTT.

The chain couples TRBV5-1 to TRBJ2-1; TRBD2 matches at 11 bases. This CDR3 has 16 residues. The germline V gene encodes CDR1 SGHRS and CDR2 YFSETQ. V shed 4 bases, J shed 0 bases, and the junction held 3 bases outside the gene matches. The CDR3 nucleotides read TGCGCCAGCAGCGGCACTAGCGGGAGCTCCTACAATGAGCAGTTCTTC. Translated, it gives CASSGTSGSSYNEQFF.

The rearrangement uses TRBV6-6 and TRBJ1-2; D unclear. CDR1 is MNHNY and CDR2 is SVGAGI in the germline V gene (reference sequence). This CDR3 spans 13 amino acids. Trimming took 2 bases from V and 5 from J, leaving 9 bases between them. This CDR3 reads CASSYEYEYGYTF. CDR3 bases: TGTGCCAGCAGTTACGAATATGAGTATGGCTACACCTTC.

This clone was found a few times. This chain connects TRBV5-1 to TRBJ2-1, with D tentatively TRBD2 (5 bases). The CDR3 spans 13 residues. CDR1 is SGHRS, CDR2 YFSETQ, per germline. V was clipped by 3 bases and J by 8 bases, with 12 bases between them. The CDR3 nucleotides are TGCGCCAGCAGCTACAACGGGAACCATGAGCAGTTCTTC. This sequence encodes CASSYNGNHEQFF.

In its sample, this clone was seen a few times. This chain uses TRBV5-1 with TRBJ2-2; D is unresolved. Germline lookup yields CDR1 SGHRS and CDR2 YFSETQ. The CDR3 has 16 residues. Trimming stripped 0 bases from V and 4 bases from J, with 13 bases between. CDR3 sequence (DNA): TGCGCCAGCAGCTTGGTCCCAGGCGTGGGCACCGGGGAGCTGTTTTTT. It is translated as CASSLVPGVGTGELFF.

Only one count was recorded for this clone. CDR3 protein: CASSKPGQGTEAFF. CDR3 bases: TGTGCCAGCAGCAAACCGGGACAGGGGACTGAAGCTTTCTTT. The chain uses TRBV5-4 and TRBJ1-1, with 10 bases lining up with TRBD1. The CDR3 has 14 amino acids. From germline, CDR1 is SGHNT and CDR2 YYREEE (reference sequence). Trimming took 4 bases from V and 5 from J; bases not matched to a gene: 5. Supplemented by reference TRBV5-4 and TRBJ1-1, the full variable domain reads ETGVTQSPTHLIKTRGQQVTLRCSSQSGHNTVSWYQQALGQGPQFIFQYYREEENGRGNFPPRFSGLQFPNYSSELNVNALELDDSALYLCASSKPGQGTEAFFGQGTRLTVV.

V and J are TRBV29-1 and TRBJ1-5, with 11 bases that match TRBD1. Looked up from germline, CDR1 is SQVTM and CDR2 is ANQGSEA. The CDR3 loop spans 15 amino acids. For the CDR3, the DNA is TGCAACGTGGGACAGGGGGACGAAAGCAATCAGCCCCAGCATTTT. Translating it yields CNVGQGDESNQPQHF.

This chain's CDR3 is CASSSGQGADTQYF. CDR3 sequence (DNA): TGCGCCAGCAGCTCGGGACAGGGTGCAGATACGCAGTATTTT. The rearrangement uses TRBV5-1 and TRBJ2-3; TRBD1 agrees at 9 bases. The CDR3 extends over 14 amino acids. V shed 3 bases, J shed 4 bases, and the junction held 3 bases outside the gene matches. Germline assignment: CDR1 SGHRS and CDR2 YFSETQ.